The 25 T cell receptor beta chains given below trace back to one sample, sequenced in a study of T-cell memory formation after mild COVID-19. One entry per CDR3 protein results from TCRdb running MiXCR on the 5' RACE reads. The profile shows 250,000 to 400,000 distinct CDR3 sequences, roughly an eighth of them singletons. Sample: PBMCs or a T cell subset sorted from them (not recorded which). The receptors derive from a man between 18 and 35 years old who had mild COVID-19 (a few samples of this study predate the infection). Cell type and time point are not known.

The gene calls are TRBV6-2 or TRBV6-3 and TRBJ2-1, with 7 bases fitting TRBD2. Germline CDR1 and CDR2: MNHEY and SVGEGT. The CDR3 consists of 15 residues. With V trimmed by 2 bases and J by 4 bases, 5 bases remained unmatched. CDR3 sequence: CASSYRGVVYNEQFF. In DNA form, the CDR3 reads TGTGCCAGCAGTTACCGGGGGGTTGTGTACAATGAGCAGTTCTTC.

This clonotype appeared a few times. The V call is TRBV18, the J call TRBJ2-3; D is possibly TRBD1 (5 bases). Germline V CDR1 and CDR2: KGHSH, LQKENI. The CDR3 is 14 residues long. The ends were cut back, 10 bases at V and 1 base at J, with 15 bases in the middle. The CDR3 spells CATQPDSRTDTQYF. The CDR3 region has the DNA TGTGCCACCCAACCCGACAGTCGCACAGATACGCAGTATTTT. Based on the CDR3 plus reference TRBV18 and TRBJ2-3, the full variable domain is NAGVMQNPRHLVRRRGQEARLRCSPMKGHSHVYWYRQLPEEGLKFMVYLQKENIIDESGMPKERFSAEFPKEGPSILRIQQVVRGDSAAYFCATQPDSRTDTQYFGPGTRLTVL.

This clonotype was picked up many times. The J gene is TRBJ2-7, the V gene TRBV6-2 or TRBV6-3; a possible D gene is TRBD1 (5 bases). The V gene lost 5 bases and the J gene lost 2 bases, with 7 bases spanning the gap. The CDR3 runs to 12 residues. CDR1 is MNHEY and CDR2 is SVGEGT in the germline V gene. Here the CDR3 reads CASSRQTYEQYF. The CDR3 DNA follows: TGTGCCAGCAGTCGACAGACCTACGAGCAGTACTTC.

As DNA, the CDR3 is TGTGCCAGCAGCCGGGGGACAGGTGAAGCTTTCTTT. Amino acid sequence: CASSRGTGEAFF. The rearrangement uses TRBV5-6 and TRBJ1-1, with TRBD1 identical over 8 bases. This CDR3 is 12 amino acids long. CDR1 is SGHDT, CDR2 YYEEEE, per germline. J was trimmed by 7 bases and V by 4 bases; bases with no gene match: 3.

The chain recombines TRBV2 with TRBJ2-4; 10 nucleotides align to TRBD1. The CDR3 is made up of 13 amino acids. Trimming at V came to 6 bases and at J to 15 bases, leaving 11 bases not matched to a gene. Looked up from germline, CDR1 is SNHLY and CDR2 is FYNNEI. This chain's CDR3 is CASSLLGTGVMYF. The CDR3 DNA reads as TGTGCCAGCAGCCTACTTGGGACAGGGGTAATGTACTTC.

The V and J genes are TRBV5-1 and TRBJ2-5, with D possibly being TRBD2 (5 bases). The germline V gene has CDR1 SGHRS and CDR2 YFSETQ. The CDR3 sequence is 14 residues long. V was clipped by 2 bases and J by 5 bases, with 13 bases between them. The CDR3: CASSFPPSGETQYF. CDR3 coding DNA: TGCGCCAGCAGCTTCCCGCCCAGCGGTGAGACCCAGTACTTC.

This clonotype occurred many times. The chain links TRBV10-3 to TRBJ2-5; tentative D call: TRBD1 (6 bases). V was clipped by 4 bases and J by 5 bases, with 11 bases between them. The germline V gene has CDR1 ENHRY and CDR2 SYGVKD. The CDR3 is 13 amino acids. CDR3 bases: TGTGCCATCAGTGGGACAGTCTGGGAGACCCAGTACTTC. It is translated as CAISGTVWETQYF.

There are a few counts of this clonotype. This chain uses TRBV5-1 with TRBJ2-7, with D tentatively TRBD2 (5 bases). The germline gives CDR1 SGHRS, CDR2 YFSETQ. There are 14 residues in the CDR3. Trimming pared 2 bases from V and 1 base from J, leaving 10 bases between. CDR3 in amino acids: CASSFAGDSYEQYF. CDR3 DNA sequence: TGCGCCAGCAGCTTTGCGGGTGATTCCTACGAGCAGTACTTC.

The V call is TRBV6-2 or TRBV6-3, the J call TRBJ2-7; weak D call: TRBD1 (6 bases). The ends were cut back, 6 bases at V and 5 bases at J, with 11 bases in the middle. Germline CDR1 is MNHEY and CDR2 is SVGEGT. The CDR3 sequence is 12 residues long. The DNA for the CDR3 is TGTGCCAGCAGACAGGGTCGGAACGAGCAGTACGTC. Translation: CASRQGRNEQYV.

This clonotype was picked up many times. V is TRBV12-3 or TRBV12-4 and J is TRBJ2-2; TRBD1 agrees at 8 bases. The CDR3 extends over 14 amino acids. Trimming at V came to 9 bases and at J to 5 bases, leaving 8 bases not matched to a gene. The CDR3 sequence is CASSWTGSTGELFF. DNA for the CDR3: TGTGCCAGTTCCTGGACAGGGTCGACCGGGGAGCTGTTTTTT.

In its sample, this clonotype was seen a few times. CDR3 sequence: CASSLAWGDTEAFF. The CDR3 region has the DNA TGTGCCAGCAGCTTGGCCTGGGGGGACACTGAAGCTTTCTTT. This chain links TRBV5-5 with TRBJ1-1; perhaps TRBD1 as D (5 bases). Trimming left V 0 bases short and J 3 bases short, with 9 bases between. This CDR3 contains 14 residues. Germline-derived CDR1 and CDR2 are SGHKS and YYEKEE (reference sequence).

This sequence joins TRBV19 and TRBJ2-1; 7 nucleotides match TRBD2. Unmatched junction bases numbered 10, after V lost 5 bases and J lost 6 bases. CDR1 is LNHDA, CDR2 SQIVND, per germline (reference sequence). This CDR3 comprises 15 residues. CDR3 protein: CASSYGGGPSNEQFF. CDR3 bases: TGTGCCAGTAGTTATGGGGGAGGGCCTTCCAATGAGCAGTTCTTC.

The chain employs TRBV5-4 and TRBJ1-2; D is unresolved. There are 16 residues in the CDR3. V was clipped by 5 bases and J by 1 base, with 18 bases between them. Germline CDR1 is SGHNT and CDR2 is YYREEE (reference sequence). This chain's CDR3 is CASRPTLLLDNYGYTF. The CDR3 nucleotides are TGTGCCAGCAGGCCTACACTGCTCCTTGATAACTATGGCTACACCTTC.

This clonotype was seen more than once but under ten times. The chain combines TRBV2 with TRBJ2-7; D call uncertain. Germline V gene data show CDR1 as SNHLY and CDR2 as FYNNEI. The CDR3 contains 14 residues. Trimming shortened V by 2 bases and J by 2 bases, and 10 bases separated the two germline ends. CDR3 sequence (DNA): TGTGCCAGCAGTGAAAGGGCCCGTGCCTACGAGCAGTACTTC. This sequence encodes CASSERARAYEQYF.

This clonotype was seen more than once but under ten times. The chain joins TRBV18 to TRBJ1-2; 7 nucleotides agree with TRBD1. Per germline, CDR1 KGHSH and CDR2 LQKENI. Trimming at V came to 5 bases and at J to 6 bases, leaving 12 bases not matched to a gene. The CDR3 sequence is 15 residues long. CDR3 residues: CASSARQGYENGYTF. For the CDR3, the DNA is TGTGCCAGCTCAGCCCGACAGGGATATGAAAATGGCTACACCTTC.

This clonotype occurred many times. The rearrangement links TRBV4-1 to TRBJ2-4; the D gene is possibly TRBD1 (6 bases). CDR3 length: 18 residues. Trimming left V 1 base short and J 3 bases short, with 19 bases between. Germline lookup yields CDR1 MGHRA and CDR2 YSYEKL. The CDR3 DNA reads as TGCGCCAGCAGCCAAGGTGGCGTCAGGGGATCGGACAAAAACATTCAGTACTTC. Its translation: CASSQGGVRGSDKNIQYF.

This chain uses TRBV7-8 with TRBJ2-3; 10 positions agree with TRBD2. Per the germline V gene, CDR1 is SGHVS and CDR2 is FQNEAQ. With 6 bases clipped from V and 6 bases from J, the junction kept 9 bases outside the gene matches. This CDR3 is 15 amino acids long. The CDR3 DNA follows: TGTGCCAGCAGTCGTTCGGGACTAGCGTTGGATACGCAGTATTTT. Its protein product is CASSRSGLALDTQYF.

This clonotype showed up just a few times. One end of the junction fails to match germline, which may point to a read error. The J gene is TRBJ2-3, the V gene TRBV6-1; D is unclear. This CDR3 spans 14 amino acids. Germline loops: CDR1 MNHNS, CDR2 SASEGT. The CDR3 spells CASSEVASTDTQYF. In DNA form, the CDR3 reads TGTGCCAGCAGCGAAGTGGCCAGCACAGATACGCAGTATTTT.

DNA for the CDR3: TGTGCCGGCCCGGACAGGGTCGTCTACAATGAGCAGTTCTTC. It encodes CAGPDRVVYNEQFF. The chain carries TRBV7-9 and TRBJ2-1, with 8 nucleotides matching TRBD1. V was pared by 11 bases and J by 3 bases, with 9 bases of the junction left unmatched. This CDR3 contains 14 residues. The V gene's germline CDR1 is SEHNR and CDR2 FQNEAQ (reference sequence).

This clonotype came up many times. The chain carries TRBV15 and TRBJ2-1, with D perhaps TRBD1 (6 bases). There are 12 residues in the CDR3. Per the germline V gene, CDR1 is LNHNV and CDR2 is YYDKDF (reference sequence). V was shortened by 1 base and J by 10 bases, with 8 bases between the two germline ends. The CDR3, as DNA: TGTGCCACCAGCAGAGGAGGGACAGAGCAGTTCTTC. As protein: CATSRGGTEQFF. The complete variable domain, with remaining parts taken from reference TRBV15 and TRBJ2-1, reads DAMVIQNPRYQVTQFGKPVTLSCSQTLNHNVMYWYQQKSSQAPKLLFHYYDKDFNNEADTPDNFQSRRPNTSFCFLDIRSPGLGDTAMYLCATSRGGTEQFFGPGTRLTVL.

This chain joins TRBV11-2 and TRBJ1-2; D unclear. V dropped 5 bases and J dropped 5 bases, with 15 bases sitting between them. This CDR3 is built from 14 residues. The V gene's germline CDR1 is SGHAT and CDR2 FQNNGV. As DNA, the CDR3 is TGTGCCAGCAGCAGCCTCCGGACCCAGTATGGCTACACCTTC. Protein product: CASSSLRTQYGYTF. The variable domain in full, completed from reference TRBV11-2 and TRBJ1-2, reads EAGVAQSPRYKIIEKRQSVAFWCNPISGHATLYWYQQILGQGPKLLIQFQNNGVVDDSQLPKDRFSAERLKGVDSTLKIQPAKLEDSAVYLCASSSLRTQYGYTFGSGTRLTVV.

The rearrangement uses TRBV28 and TRBJ1-5; 8 positions agree with TRBD1. The CDR3 extends over 17 amino acids. V trimming: 4 bases; J trimming: 4 bases; junction bases outside the gene matches: 12. CDR1 and CDR2 from the germline V gene are MDHEN and SYDVKM. The CDR3: CASSSSGTWTGNQPQHF. CDR3 DNA: TGTGCCAGCAGTTCCAGCGGAACGTGGACAGGGAATCAGCCCCAGCATTTT.

The chain has TRBV7-2 and TRBJ1-6; 8 bases agree with TRBD1. This CDR3 is 14 amino acids long. V shed 1 base, J shed 10 bases, and the junction held 3 bases outside the gene matches. Germline lookup yields CDR1 SGHTA and CDR2 FQGNSA. CDR3: CASSLGQGISPLHF. CDR3 sequence (DNA): TGTGCCAGCAGCTTAGGACAGGGGATATCACCCCTCCACTTT.

This clonotype is medium-sized. V usage is TRBV6-2 or TRBV6-3 and J usage is TRBJ2-7; D is perhaps TRBD1 or TRBD2 (6 bases each). Trimming took off 7 bases at V and 4 bases at J, with 11 bases between the two ends. Germline V lookup: CDR1 MNHEY, CDR2 SVGEGT. This CDR3 contains 12 residues. CDR3 coding DNA: TGTGCCAGCATCGGGGGCGAATACGAGCAGTACTTC. Its protein product is CASIGGEYEQYF.

The chain recombines TRBV6-2 or TRBV6-3 with TRBJ2-1; D not resolved. This CDR3 has 11 residues. The germline V gene has CDR1 MNHEY and CDR2 SVGEGT. Trimming took 6 bases from V and 9 from J, leaving 9 bases between them. The CDR3: CASRGYTEQFF. Here the CDR3 DNA reads TGTGCCAGCAGGGGATATACTGAGCAGTTCTTC.